Listed below are T cell receptor beta chains from one sample, sequenced in a study of control samples from healthy donors and cancer patients. The protocol was immunoSEQ multiplex PCR, while the TCRdb copy is restricted to in-frame clones and leaves out a portion. The table lists roughly 100,000 clones, about 89% of them singletons. Sequenced input: PBMCs. The receptors shown here come from a man between 60 and 75 years old with lung cancer. CDR3s include the opening cysteine and the closing phenylalanine or tryptophan. D genes are given only for firm matches. Some rows have no size entry. The others give once, few or many, or a class for an expanded clone.

V: TRBV20-1
size: NA
J: TRBJ2-7
D: NA
DNA: TGCAGTGCTAGACAGGGGTACGAGCAGTACTTC
CDR3: CSARQGYEQYF

V: TRBV5-1
size: NA
J: TRBJ2-7
D: TRBD1
DNA: TGCGCCAGCAGCTTCATGGACAGGGGGCGCGGGGAGCAGTACTTC
CDR3: CASSFMDRGRGEQYF

V: TRBV7-9
size: NA
J: TRBJ1-1
D: NA
DNA: TGTGCCAGCAGCTTAGCCAGGGCGAACACTGAAGCTTTCTTT
CDR3: CASSLARANTEAFF

V: TRBV5-4
size: NA
J: TRBJ1-2
D: NA
DNA: TGTGCCAGCAGGGACGACCGACAGACTAACTATGGCTACACCTTC
CDR3: CASRDDRQTNYGYTF

V: TRBV6-6
size: NA
J: TRBJ1-1
D: NA
DNA: TGTGCCAGCATCCCAGTGGGTAGCGCCACTGAAGCTTTCTTT
CDR3: CASIPVGSATEAFF

V: TRBV30
size: NA
J: TRBJ1-3
D: NA
DNA: TGTGCCTGGAGTAGGGGGTACTCTGGAAACACCATATATTTT
CDR3: CAWSRGYSGNTIYF

V: TRBV7-2
size: NA
J: TRBJ1-1
D: NA
DNA: TGTGCCAGCAGCTTTACCCAGAACACTGAAGCTTTCTTT
CDR3: CASSFTQNTEAFF

V: TRBV12-3/TRBV12-4
size: NA
J: TRBJ1-2
D: NA
DNA: TGTGCCAGCATCCGATTAGAAGGCGATGGCTACACCTTC
CDR3: CASIRLEGDGYTF

V: TRBV24-1
size: NA
J: TRBJ2-5
D: TRBD2
DNA: TGTGCCACCAGTGATCCTACTAGCGGGGGGCGAGAGACCCAGTACTTC
CDR3: CATSDPTSGGRETQYF

V: TRBV7-9
size: NA
J: TRBJ1-1
D: NA
DNA: TGTGCCAGCAGCTTAGCTGACGTAAGACAAAAAGCTTTCTTT
CDR3: CASSLADVRQKAFF

V: TRBV6-5
size: once
J: TRBJ2-1
D: TRBD1
DNA: TGTGCCATCCGCTTGGGACAGACCTACAATGAGCAGTTCTTC
CDR3: CAIRLGQTYNEQFF

V: TRBV7-8
size: once
J: TRBJ1-5
D: TRBD1
DNA: TGTGCCAGCAGCTTAGAGGCAGGGGGCTATAGCAATCAGCCCCAGCATTTT
CDR3: CASSLEAGGYSNQPQHF

V: TRBV5-1
size: NA
J: TRBJ1-1
D: NA
DNA: TGCGCCAGCAGCTTGGAAGGGGGAAACACTGAAGCTTTCTTT
CDR3: CASSLEGGNTEAFF

V: TRBV6-5
size: once
J: TRBJ1-1
D: NA
DNA: TGTGCCAGCAGTTACAGTGTCAACACTGAAGCTTTCTTT
CDR3: CASSYSVNTEAFF

V: TRBV5-1
size: NA
J: TRBJ2-3
D: NA
DNA: TGCGCCAGCAGCTTCGGAGGGATCCCCACAGATACGCAGTATTTT
CDR3: CASSFGGIPTDTQYF

V: TRBV7-3
size: NA
J: TRBJ2-5
D: TRBD1
DNA: TGTGCCAGCAGCTTAAGTCAGGGGGCGGCTGAGACCCAGTACTTC
CDR3: CASSLSQGAAETQYF

V: TRBV29-1
size: NA
J: TRBJ2-3
D: NA
DNA: TGCAGCGTTGAAGTGACTTCCACAGATACGCAGTATTTT
CDR3: CSVEVTSTDTQYF

V: TRBV12-2
size: NA
J: TRBJ1-4
D: NA
DNA: TGTGCAAGTCGCTTACACTGGGACAGGGTTGTTGAAAAACTGTTTTTT
CDR3: CASRLHWDRVVEKLFF

V: TRBV6-5
size: NA
J: TRBJ2-4
D: NA
DNA: TGTGCCAGCACCAAAGATGCGGGGGCCAAAAACATTCAGTACTTC
CDR3: CASTKDAGAKNIQYF

V: TRBV10-1
size: NA
J: TRBJ1-2
D: NA
DNA: TGCGCCAGCAGTGAGTCCTACCTACAGGGCCCTTACTATGGCTACACCTTC
CDR3: CASSESYLQGPYYGYTF

V: TRBV3-1/TRBV3-2
size: NA
J: TRBJ2-1
D: NA
DNA: TGTGCCAGCAGCCAAGGGACTACTAACAATGAGCAGTTCTTC
CDR3: CASSQGTTNNEQFF

V: TRBV27
size: NA
J: TRBJ2-2
D: TRBD1
DNA: TGTGCCAGCAAGGGACAGGGATGGACGAACACCGGGGAGCTGTTTTTT
CDR3: CASKGQGWTNTGELFF

V: TRBV12-5
size: NA
J: TRBJ1-4
D: NA
DNA: TGTGCTAGTGGTTTGGTACCCGACGGGACAACTATTAATGAAAAACTGTTTTTT
CDR3: CASGLVPDGTTINEKLFF

V: TRBV7-2
size: NA
J: TRBJ1-1
D: NA
DNA: TGTGCCAGCCGGCGGACAGTTAACACTGAAGCTTTCTTT
CDR3: CASRRTVNTEAFF

V: TRBV5-1
size: NA
J: TRBJ1-1
D: NA
DNA: TGCGCCAGCAGCTTGACACCAGACAGCACTGAAGCTTTCTTT
CDR3: CASSLTPDSTEAFF

V: TRBV19
size: once
J: TRBJ2-7
D: NA
DNA: TGTGCCAGTACCCCAGACCTGATCCATGACCACGAGCAGTACTTC
CDR3: CASTPDLIHDHEQYF

V: TRBV6-1
size: NA
J: TRBJ2-3
D: NA
DNA: TGTGCCAGCAGTGAAGCGAATCTTGCAGATACGCAGTATTTT
CDR3: CASSEANLADTQYF